The 24 T cell receptor beta chains listed next were all sequenced from one sample in a study of cytomegalovirus exposure and HLA in healthy donors. Assay: immunoSEQ multiplex PCR; the TCRdb copy retains only in-frame clones and omits some. Of 100,000 or so clones listed, approximately 86% were seen once; the top ten hold roughly 4%. Material for sequencing was PBMCs. The receptors were gathered from a woman between 18 and 29 years old in good health and CMV-seropositive.

The V call is TRBV27, the J call TRBJ2-1; the D gene is possibly TRBD1 (6 bases). Germline CDR1 and CDR2: MNHEY and SMNVEV (reference sequence). V shed 6 bases and J shed 4 bases, with 16 bases lying between them. This CDR3 spans 15 amino acids. The CDR3 bases are TGTGCCAGCAGAATACAGGGAAAGCCTTACAATGAGCAGTTCTTC. This sequence encodes CASRIQGKPYNEQFF.

This chain connects TRBV23-1 to TRBJ1-5; no definite D call. TRBV23-1 is sorted into the ORF group, with uncertain function. This CDR3 region has 17 residues. V was clipped by 1 base and J by 3 bases, with 16 bases between them. Here the CDR3 reads CASSQFRFQDNNQPQHF. CDR3 bases: TGCGCCAGCAGTCAATTCAGATTTCAGGATAACAATCAGCCCCAGCATTTT.

The rearrangement uses TRBV11-3 and TRBJ2-1; D remains ambiguous. The CDR3 is made up of 17 amino acids. Trimming pared 4 bases from V and 7 bases from J, leaving 23 bases between. Per germline, CDR1 SGHNT and CDR2 YENEEA. The CDR3, as DNA: TGTGCCAGCAGCTATCCCCGCGGAGCGCGTGTAGGTAATGAGCAGTTCTTC. As protein: CASSYPRGARVGNEQFF.

DNA of the CDR3: TGTGCCAGCAACCCGGACAGGCGGATGAACACTGAAGCTTTCTTT. It encodes CASNPDRRMNTEAFF. The rearrangement joins TRBV6-5 to TRBJ1-1; 7 bases are shared with TRBD1. The CDR3 has 15 amino acids. Germline-derived CDR1 and CDR2 are MNHEY and SVGAGI. V was pared by 7 bases and J by 0 bases, with 8 bases of the junction left unmatched.

This rearrangement joins TRBV18 to TRBJ2-7; 16 bases agree with TRBD2. The CDR3 loop spans 15 amino acids. With V trimmed by 6 bases and J by 2 bases, 1 base remained unmatched. The germline V gene has CDR1 KGHSH and CDR2 LQKENI. DNA of the CDR3: TGTGCCAGCTCGGGGACTAGCGGGGGGGCCTACGAGCAGTACTTC. The encoded protein is CASSGTSGGAYEQYF.

As DNA, the CDR3 is TGTGCCACATTGGGCGGGGGACTAGCGGGAGTACAGGAGACCCAGTACTTC. Translating gives CATLGGGLAGVQETQYF. The chain couples TRBV28 to TRBJ2-5; 14 bases agree with TRBD2. The germline gives CDR1 MDHEN, CDR2 SYDVKM. The CDR3 sequence is 17 residues long. V shed 10 bases and J 5 bases; nucleotides not matched to a gene: 15.

The chain couples TRBV6-5 to TRBJ1-1; D is unresolved. The CDR3 covers 14 residues. Germline CDR1 MNHEY, CDR2 SVGAGI. Trimming pared 8 bases from V and 8 bases from J, leaving 21 bases between. The chain's CDR3 is CASLTYSMTEEAFF. For the CDR3, the DNA is TGTGCCAGCCTAACGTACTCAATGACTGAGGAAGCTTTCTTT.

J is TRBJ1-1 and V is TRBV5-1, with D unclear. Deletions cut 1 base from V and 1 base from J, with 8 bases between. From germline, CDR1 is SGHRS and CDR2 YFSETQ. This CDR3 comprises 14 residues. In DNA, the CDR3 is TGCGCCAGCAGCTTGCCCGCGGAGAACACTGAAGCTTTCTTT. Translated: CASSLPAENTEAFF.

This CDR3 reads CAWSVRLQPLSGQYF. DNA for the CDR3: TGTGCCTGGAGTGTACGCTTGCAGCCCCTTTCAGGGCAGTACTTC. The chain joins TRBV30 to TRBJ2-7, with D uncertain. The CDR3 length is 15 residues. The germline V and J ends were trimmed by 0 bases and 9 bases, with 21 bases remaining between them. The germline gives CDR1 GTSNPN, CDR2 SVGIG (reference sequence). Complete variable domain (other parts from reference TRBV30 and TRBJ2-7): SQTIHQWPATLVQPVGSPLSLECTVEGTSNPNLYWYRQAAGRGLQLLFYSVGIGQISSEVPQNLSASRPQDRQFILSSKKLLLSDSGFYLCAWSVRLQPLSGQYFGPGTRLTVT.

The chain couples TRBV10-2 to TRBJ2-7; the D is unclear. V gave up 3 bases and J gave up 3 bases, with 12 bases separating them. Germline lookup yields CDR1 WSHSY and CDR2 SAAADI. CDR3 length: 14 residues. The DNA for the CDR3 is TGCGCCAGCAGTGACGATCTTGAGGTCTACGAGCAGTACTTC. Translating it yields CASSDDLEVYEQYF.

V is TRBV28 and J is TRBJ2-7, with D uncertain. Germline CDR1 and CDR2: MDHEN and SYDVKM. The CDR3 extends over 12 amino acids. Between the trimmed V and J ends, which lost 5 bases and 2 bases, there was a span of 7 bases. The CDR3 spells CASSILPYEQYF. The DNA for the CDR3 is TGTGCCAGCAGTATTCTACCCTACGAGCAGTACTTC.

V usage is TRBV6-4 and J usage is TRBJ2-1; 10 bases are shared with TRBD1. The junction had 6 bases not matched to a gene; V was cut back by 1 base and J by 6 bases. The CDR3 loop spans 16 amino acids. Per the germline V gene, CDR1 is MRHNA and CDR2 is SNTAGT. Here the CDR3 DNA reads TGTGCCAGCAGTGACTGGGGACAGGGGTCGGGCAATGAGCAGTTCTTC. This gives the protein CASSDWGQGSGNEQFF.

The rearrangement uses TRBV6-5 and TRBJ2-3, with D tentatively TRBD1 (6 bases). CDR3 size: 14 residues. Germline assignment: CDR1 MNHEY and CDR2 SVGAGI. Between the trimmed V and J ends, which lost 5 bases and 4 bases, there was a span of 13 bases. This chain's CDR3 is CASSPPGTSDTQYF. The CDR3 DNA reads TGTGCCAGCAGTCCCCCCGGGACATCAGATACGCAGTATTTT.

Regarding this clone: One end of the junction is discordant with germline, which a read error may explain. CDR3 sequence: CASSEVTPDTEAFF. The CDR3 nucleotides read TGTGCCAGCAGTGAAGTTACTCCAGACACCGAAGCTTTCTTT. This chain joins TRBV2 and TRBJ1-1, with D unclear. Germline V gene data show CDR1 as SNHLY and CDR2 as FYNNEI. This CDR3 comprises 14 residues.

On this clone: At one end, the junction sequence differs from germline, possibly due to a read error. This chain joins TRBV10-3 and TRBJ2-5, with a possible D match to TRBD2 (5 bases). From germline, CDR1 is ENHRY and CDR2 SYGVKD. The CDR3 runs 15 residues. The CDR3 DNA reads as TGCGCCAGCAGTGAGTCGAGCACTAGGGTGGAGACCCAGTACTTC. This codes for CASSESSTRVETQYF.

In the case of this clone: The sample has other DNA sequences that encode this CDR3 too. The chain joins TRBV18 to TRBJ2-5, with a possible D match to TRBD2 (5 bases). The germline V gene encodes CDR1 KGHSH and CDR2 LQKENI. V lost 0 bases, J lost 5 bases, and 7 bases lay in between. The CDR3 is 13 amino acids. The CDR3 nucleotides are TGTGCCAGCTCACCACCTGGAGGCGAGACCCAGTACTTC. It is translated as CASSPPGGETQYF.

The chain couples TRBV10-3 to TRBJ2-3; D uncertain. The CDR3 runs to 14 residues. Per the germline V gene, CDR1 is ENHRY and CDR2 is SYGVKD. V was shortened by 7 bases and J by 0 bases, with 11 bases between the two germline ends. CDR3 in amino acids: CAINPSASTDTQYF. CDR3 coding DNA: TGTGCCATCAATCCTAGTGCTAGCACAGATACGCAGTATTTT.

The chain combines TRBV14 with TRBJ2-1, with TRBD2 matching over 11 bases. The CDR3 runs 15 residues. Germline-derived CDR1 and CDR2 are SGHDN and FVKESK. The V and J ends lost 4 bases and 5 bases, in that order; junction bases with no gene match: 4. CDR3 in amino acids: CASSRLAGGHNEQFF. As DNA, the CDR3 is TGTGCCAGCAGCCGCCTAGCGGGAGGCCACAATGAGCAGTTCTTC. The full variable domain, rest sourced from reference TRBV14 and TRBJ2-1, is EAGVTQFPSHSVIEKGQTVTLRCDPISGHDNLYWYRRVMGKEIKFLLHFVKESKQDESGMPNNRFLAERTGGTYSTLKVQPAELEDSGVYFCASSRLAGGHNEQFFGPGTRLTVL.

This sequence joins TRBV28 and TRBJ2-5; D not resolved. The CDR3 has 14 residues. Germline CDR1 MDHEN, CDR2 SYDVKM. The germline V and J ends were trimmed by 5 bases and 5 bases, with 15 bases remaining between them. The CDR3 nucleotides read TGTGCCAGCAGTGAGAGTCCAGGCTGGGAGACCCAGTACTTC. It encodes CASSESPGWETQYF.

The chain couples TRBV11-2 to TRBJ1-5; 7 bases align to TRBD1. J lost 7 bases, V lost 4 bases, and 7 bases had no gene match. CDR3 length: 14 amino acids. In germline, CDR1 is SGHAT, CDR2 FQNNGV. CDR3 region: CASSSLKGGQPQHF. In DNA, the CDR3 is TGTGCCAGCAGCTCCCTCAAAGGGGGCCAGCCCCAGCATTTT.

J is TRBJ2-3 and V is TRBV7-2, with 13 bases matching TRBD2. This CDR3 has 16 residues. Per germline, CDR1 SGHTA and CDR2 FQGNSA. V lost 5 bases and J lost 2; bases outside the gene matches: 4. This chain's CDR3 is CASSRTSGGFTDTQYF. For the CDR3, the DNA is TGTGCCAGCAGCCGGACTAGCGGGGGTTTCACAGATACGCAGTATTTT. The variable domain in full, with the rest retrieved from reference TRBV7-2 and TRBJ2-3, is GAGVSQSPSNKVTEKGKDVELRCDPISGHTALYWYRQSLGQGLEFLIYFQGNSAPDKSGLPSDRFSAERTGGSVSTLTIQRTQQEDSAVYLCASSRTSGGFTDTQYFGPGTRLTVL.

The chain couples TRBV4-1 to TRBJ2-2, with 7 bases identical to TRBD1. The ends lost 1 base at V and 9 bases at J; junction bases unmatched: 5. CDR3 size: 14 residues. Germline assignment: CDR1 MGHRA and CDR2 YSYEKL. The CDR3 nucleotides are TGCGCCAGCAGCCAAGTGGGACAGCGTCGGGAGCTGTTTTTT. Protein sequence: CASSQVGQRRELFF.

J is TRBJ2-1 and V is TRBV14; 11 nucleotides line up with TRBD1. Germline V gene sequence: CDR1 SGHDN, CDR2 FVKESK. Losses at the gene ends were 6 bases for V and 3 bases for J; bases not matched to a gene: 7. The CDR3 covers 16 residues. In DNA form, the CDR3 reads TGTGCCAGCAGTCAGGCCGGGACAGGGGGCTACAATGAGCAGTTCTTC. Protein product: CASSQAGTGGYNEQFF.

This chain joins TRBV30 and TRBJ1-1; TRBD1 is a possible D gene (6 bases). Germline V CDR1 and CDR2: GTSNPN, SVGIG (reference sequence). The CDR3 is 13 residues long. The V and J ends lost 3 bases and 2 bases respectively, with 10 bases between them. The chain's CDR3 is CAWRPRGNTEAFF. DNA of the CDR3: TGTGCCTGGAGACCCAGGGGCAACACTGAAGCTTTCTTT.